These 17 T cell receptor beta chains were sequenced from one sample in a study of blood T cell repertoires in COVID-19. Assay used: immunoSEQ multiplex PCR; TCRdb lists only in-frame clones, some missing. The repertoire holds about 220,000 clones, with about 88% as singletons. Input material: PBMCs or T cells enriched from blood (not recorded which). Every receptor here comes from a woman aged 25 to 39 who had recovered from COVID-19.

This chain's CDR3 is CASSSYRDRGGETQYF. The CDR3 DNA is TGTGCCAGCAGCTCCTACCGGGACAGGGGGGGAGAGACCCAGTACTTC. The chain is built from TRBV5-8 and TRBJ2-5; 11 bases align to TRBD1. From germline, CDR1 is SGHTS and CDR2 YDEGEE. This CDR3 is built from 16 residues. Trimming took 3 bases from V and 4 from J; bases not matched to a gene: 8.

The chain has TRBV9 and TRBJ2-5, with TRBD2 matching over 7 bases. The CDR3 sequence is 14 residues long. CDR1 and CDR2 from the germline V gene are SGDLS and YYNGEE. V was pared by 7 bases and J by 5 bases, with 11 bases of the junction left unmatched. DNA of the CDR3: TGTGCCAGCGGTTCATCGGGAGGCGCGGAGACCCAGTACTTC. Its translation: CASGSSGGAETQYF.

This clone showed up just once. J is TRBJ1-4 and V is TRBV3-1 (or the pseudogene TRBV3-2); TRBD1 agrees at 8 bases. CDR1 and CDR2 from the germline V gene are LGHDT and YNNKEL (reference sequence). The J segment lost 7 bases and the V segment lost 3 bases, leaving 4 bases of the junction unmatched. This CDR3 is built from 14 residues. The CDR3: CASSQGQVAEKLFF. Written as DNA, the CDR3 is TGTGCCAGCAGCCAGGGACAGGTAGCTGAAAAACTGTTTTTT.

The rearrangement links TRBV6-2 or TRBV6-3 to TRBJ1-5, with D hard to call. CDR3 length: 13 residues. The germline V gene has CDR1 MNHEY and CDR2 SVGEGT. The germline V and J ends were trimmed by 2 bases and 4 bases, with 6 bases remaining between them. The DNA for the CDR3 is TGTGCCAGCAGTTACAACAGAAATCAGCCCCAGCATTTT. Its translation: CASSYNRNQPQHF.

Written as DNA, the CDR3 is TGTGCCAGCAGCGCAGGGGGTGCGAACTATGGCTACACCTTC. Protein sequence: CASSAGGANYGYTF. The chain joins TRBV5-4 to TRBJ1-2; 7 bases are shared with TRBD1. Germline V CDR1 and CDR2: SGHNT, YYREEE (reference sequence). This CDR3 is 14 amino acids long. The junction had 5 bases not matched to a gene; V was cut back by 4 bases and J by 2 bases. Full variable domain (missing parts from reference TRBV5-4 and TRBJ1-2): ETGVTQSPTHLIKTRGQQVTLRCSSQSGHNTVSWYQQALGQGPQFIFQYYREEENGRGNFPPRFSGLQFPNYSSELNVNALELDDSALYLCASSAGGANYGYTFGSGTRLTVV.

This clone was recorded only once. The CDR3 protein is CASSFNSNQPQHF. DNA of the CDR3: TGTGCCAGCAGTTTCAATAGCAATCAGCCCCAGCATTTT. The gene calls are TRBV25-1 and TRBJ1-5; no clear D. The CDR3 runs 13 residues. Trimming removed 5 bases from V and 0 bases from J, with 5 bases in between. Germline V lookup: CDR1 MGHDK, CDR2 SYGVNS.

There are a few counts of this clone. The rearrangement links TRBV7-9 to TRBJ2-5; no reliable D call. This CDR3 has 14 residues. V was clipped by 4 bases and J by 5 bases, with 14 bases between them. CDR1 SEHNR and CDR2 FQNEAQ come from the germline V gene (reference sequence). CDR3 nucleotides: TGTGCCAGCAGCTCACGTTTCGGGTTGGAGACCCAGTACTTC. Residues: CASSSRFGLETQYF.

The table lists this clone with a count of one. The V call is TRBV4-2, the J call TRBJ2-5; TRBD1 aligns across 9 bases. V was clipped by 0 bases and J by 5 bases; unmatched bases: 7. This CDR3 comprises 16 residues. Germline-derived CDR1 and CDR2 are LGHNA and YNFKEQ. In DNA form, the CDR3 reads TGTGCCAGCAGCCAAGAGCCGGGACAGGGCCGGGAGACCCAGTACTTC. Protein: CASSQEPGQGRETQYF.

The rearrangement links TRBV7-2 to TRBJ2-2; 7 nucleotides line up with TRBD1. V was clipped by 5 bases and J by 4 bases; unmatched bases: 7. The CDR3 runs to 15 residues. Per germline, CDR1 SGHTA and CDR2 FQGNSA. In DNA, the CDR3 is TGTGCCAGCAGCCCACAGACAGGGTCCACCGGGGAGCTGTTTTTT. This sequence encodes CASSPQTGSTGELFF.

This rearrangement joins TRBV13 to TRBJ2-6; a possible D gene is TRBD2 (5 bases). CDR3 length: 16 residues. Trimming cost V 2 bases and J 0 bases, with 8 bases left between them. Looked up from germline, CDR1 is PRHDT and CDR2 is FYEKMQ (reference sequence). The CDR3 bases are TGTGCCAGCAGCTTAACGGGGTTCTCTGGGGCCAACGTCCTGACTTTC. Translation: CASSLTGFSGANVLTF.

The V call is TRBV7-2, the J call TRBJ2-5; 10 bases are shared with TRBD2. The trim removed 5 bases at V and 3 bases at J, leaving 0 bases unmatched. This CDR3 is built from 13 residues. Germline V gives CDR1 SGHTA, CDR2 FQGNSA. The CDR3 is CASSGLAEETQYF. DNA for the CDR3: TGTGCCAGCAGCGGACTAGCGGAAGAGACCCAGTACTTC.

The CDR3 region has the DNA TGTGCCAGCAGCTTAATCCGGGACAGGAACTATGGCTACACCTTC. Protein product: CASSLIRDRNYGYTF. The chain uses TRBV7-9 and TRBJ1-2, with 8 bases lining up with TRBD1. The germline V gene encodes CDR1 SEHNR and CDR2 FQNEAQ (reference sequence). Unmatched junction bases numbered 4, after V lost 2 bases and J lost 2 bases. This CDR3 spans 15 amino acids.

Comments on this clone: A junction end diverges from the germline sequence, so it may reflect a read error. This sequence joins TRBV7-3 and TRBJ2-4, with D possibly TRBD1 on 5 matching bases. Germline values: CDR1 SGHTA, CDR2 FQGTGA. This CDR3 comprises 10 residues. CDR3 sequence (DNA): TGTGCCAGCAGCTTACAGGGAAAGAACTTC. Amino acids: CASSLQGKNF.

The chain carries TRBV6-5 and TRBJ2-5; weak D call: TRBD2 (6 bases). V was pared by 0 bases and J by 5 bases, with 13 bases between. Germline CDR1 reads MNHEY; CDR2 reads SVGAGI. This CDR3 has 15 amino acids. CDR3 in DNA: TGTGCCAGCAGTTACTCGTACCCTGCGGGGGAGACCCAGTACTTC. This translates into CASSYSYPAGETQYF.

V and J are TRBV5-4 and TRBJ2-7; TRBD2 matches 7 bases. The CDR3 runs to 15 residues. Per germline, CDR1 SGHNT and CDR2 YYREEE (reference sequence). V lost 0 bases and J lost 4; bases outside the gene matches: 7. The CDR3: CASSLGQGGQYEQYF. The CDR3 region has the DNA TGTGCCAGCAGCTTGGGGCAGGGAGGGCAGTACGAGCAGTACTTC.

The gene calls are TRBV19 and TRBJ1-3; D is unclear. Trimming removed 7 bases from V and 0 bases from J, with 10 bases in between. CDR1 is LNHDA and CDR2 is SQIVND in the germline V gene (reference sequence). The CDR3 covers 14 residues. The DNA for the CDR3 is TGTGCCAGTACCGCTGCGGGCTCTGGAAACACCATATATTTT. This sequence encodes CASTAAGSGNTIYF. The full variable domain, rest sourced from reference TRBV19 and TRBJ1-3, is DGGITQSPKYLFRKEGQNVTLSCEQNLNHDAMYWYRQDPGQGLRLIYYSQIVNDFQKGDIAEGYSVSREKKESFPLTVTSAQKNPTAFYLCASTAAGSGNTIYFGEGSWLTVV.

This chain connects TRBV4-1 to TRBJ1-3; D unresolved. Germline lookup yields CDR1 MGHRA and CDR2 YSYEKL. Deletions cut 0 bases from V and 0 bases from J, with 9 bases between. There are 16 residues in the CDR3. CDR3 DNA sequence: TGCGCCAGCAGCCAAGAAAGACTCATCTCTGGAAACACCATATATTTT. Its translation is CASSQERLISGNTIYF.